Listed below are T cell receptor beta chains from one sample, sequenced in a study of T cell clonotyping in hematopoietic cell transplantation. Libraries were prepared by immunoSEQ multiplex PCR; TCRdb keeps only in-frame clonotypes and omits some of them. The sample has approximately 16,000 clones, 90% to 95% seen once. The material was peripheral blood mononuclear cells, obtained before stem cell transplant. These receptor sequences come from a man younger than 35 with biphenotypic leukemia. Some clones in this sample may be carry-over from other donors' samples. Both conserved end residues are part of each CDR3. Each record gives: CDR3 DNA, CDR3 protein, J gene, V gene, D gene, clone size. The D gene is left open where the match is weak. The size of a clone is reported for some rows only, either as once, few or many, or as a class for expanded clones.

cdr3_nt: TGTGCCATCAGTGAGTCGATAGGTACCAACCTTGGCGAGCAGTACTTC
cdr3_aa: CAISESIGTNLGEQYF
j_call: TRBJ2-7
v_call: TRBV10-3
d_call: .
clone_size: once

cdr3_nt: TGCGCCAGCAGCCAAGTAGCGACAGGGAGCTATGGCTACACCTTC
cdr3_aa: CASSQVATGSYGYTF
j_call: TRBJ1-2
v_call: TRBV4-3
d_call: TRBD1
clone_size: .

cdr3_nt: TGTGCCAGCAGCTTTGAATGGGCAGGAACCTACGAGCAGTACTTC
cdr3_aa: CASSFEWAGTYEQYF
j_call: TRBJ2-7
v_call: TRBV7-2
d_call: .
clone_size: .

cdr3_nt: TGTGCCAGCAGACCACGGGGGGACTCCTACGAGCAGTACTTC
cdr3_aa: CASRPRGDSYEQYF
j_call: TRBJ2-7
v_call: TRBV11-2
d_call: TRBD2
clone_size: once

cdr3_nt: TGTGCCAGTAGTAACGGCAGGGAGATTTCACCCCTCCACTTT
cdr3_aa: CASSNGREISPLHF
j_call: TRBJ1-6
v_call: TRBV19
d_call: .
clone_size: .

cdr3_nt: TGTGCCAGCAGTCTACAGGCGGACAATTCACCCCTCCACTTT
cdr3_aa: CASSLQADNSPLHF
j_call: TRBJ1-6
v_call: TRBV6-1
d_call: .
clone_size: once

cdr3_nt: TGCGCCAGCAGCTTGCAGGGGGCGAGGGTAGATACGCAGTATTTT
cdr3_aa: CASSLQGARVDTQYF
j_call: TRBJ2-3
v_call: TRBV5-1
d_call: TRBD1
clone_size: .

cdr3_nt: TGTGCCAGCAGCGTAGGTATAGCAGGGGGGTACTCTGGAAACACCATATATTTT
cdr3_aa: CASSVGIAGGYSGNTIYF
j_call: TRBJ1-3
v_call: TRBV9
d_call: TRBD1
clone_size: .

cdr3_nt: TGCAGCGTTGAGTACAGCTACAATGAGCAGTTCTTC
cdr3_aa: CSVEYSYNEQFF
j_call: TRBJ2-1
v_call: TRBV29-1
d_call: .
clone_size: .

cdr3_nt: TGCGCCAGCAGCCAAGATCGGGTTGAGACAGGGGCCTACGAGCAGTACTTC
cdr3_aa: CASSQDRVETGAYEQYF
j_call: TRBJ2-7
v_call: TRBV4-1
d_call: TRBD1
clone_size: once

cdr3_nt: TGTGCCAGCAGCAGTGGACAGGGAGGATGGTACGAGCAGTACTTC
cdr3_aa: CASSSGQGGWYEQYF
j_call: TRBJ2-7
v_call: TRBV5-4
d_call: TRBD1
clone_size: once

cdr3_nt: TGTGCCAGCAGTCGCTCAGGGTTGAGCAATCAGCCCCAGCATTTT
cdr3_aa: CASSRSGLSNQPQHF
j_call: TRBJ1-5
v_call: TRBV6-6
d_call: .
clone_size: .

cdr3_nt: TGTGCCAGCAGCGGACGGGGGCGCGCCTATAATTCACCCCTCCACTTT
cdr3_aa: CASSGRGRAYNSPLHF
j_call: TRBJ1-6
v_call: TRBV28
d_call: .
clone_size: .

cdr3_nt: TGTGCCAGCAGTCCCCGTAGGGGAGGCCACAATGAGCAGTTCTTC
cdr3_aa: CASSPRRGGHNEQFF
j_call: TRBJ2-1
v_call: TRBV6-5
d_call: .
clone_size: .

cdr3_nt: TGTGCCAGCAGTGTTCTAGGGGGCTACCAGCCCCAGCATTTT
cdr3_aa: CASSVLGGYQPQHF
j_call: TRBJ1-5
v_call: TRBV2
d_call: TRBD1
clone_size: .

cdr3_nt: TGTGCCAGCGCCGACAGGGTTCTTTTGTACGGGCAGTACTTC
cdr3_aa: CASADRVLLYGQYF
j_call: TRBJ2-7
v_call: TRBV6-1
d_call: TRBD1
clone_size: .

cdr3_nt: TGTGCCTGGAGCGAACAGGGGGCGTTTGGCTACACCTTC
cdr3_aa: CAWSEQGAFGYTF
j_call: TRBJ1-2
v_call: TRBV30
d_call: TRBD1
clone_size: .

cdr3_nt: TGTGCCTGGGCCCCCGGACAGGGAATGTCTGAAGCTTTCTTT
cdr3_aa: CAWAPGQGMSEAFF
j_call: TRBJ1-1
v_call: TRBV30
d_call: TRBD1
clone_size: .

cdr3_nt: TGTGCCAGCAGTCTACTCCAAGTAGGTGTCGATGGCTACACCTTC
cdr3_aa: CASSLLQVGVDGYTF
j_call: TRBJ1-2
v_call: TRBV28
d_call: .
clone_size: .

cdr3_nt: TGTGCCAGCAGCCTCGGACAGGGAGGCGCTCAGCCCCAGCATTTT
cdr3_aa: CASSLGQGGAQPQHF
j_call: TRBJ1-5
v_call: TRBV9
d_call: TRBD1
clone_size: .

cdr3_nt: TGTGCCAGCAATACAGGGGGTCTGAATCAGCCCCAGCATTTT
cdr3_aa: CASNTGGLNQPQHF
j_call: TRBJ1-5
v_call: TRBV28
d_call: TRBD1
clone_size: .

cdr3_nt: TGCGCCAGCAGTGTAGCCGACACCGGGGAGCTGTTTTTT
cdr3_aa: CASSVADTGELFF
j_call: TRBJ2-2
v_call: TRBV10-1
d_call: .
clone_size: .

cdr3_nt: TGCGCCAGCAGCCAAGAATACGGGGGGGACAAAAACATTCAGTACTTC
cdr3_aa: CASSQEYGGDKNIQYF
j_call: TRBJ2-4
v_call: TRBV4-3
d_call: TRBD2
clone_size: once

cdr3_nt: TGTGCCAGCAGCTTGGACCAGAACACCGGGGAGCTGTTTTTT
cdr3_aa: CASSLDQNTGELFF
j_call: TRBJ2-2
v_call: TRBV5-4
d_call: .
clone_size: .

cdr3_nt: TGCGCCAGCAGCCAAGGAACAGGGTACTCACCCCTCCACTTT
cdr3_aa: CASSQGTGYSPLHF
j_call: TRBJ1-6
v_call: TRBV4-3
d_call: .
clone_size: .

cdr3_nt: TGTGCCTGGAGTGCTTCGACAGGGGGCTCCAGGATCGAGCAGTACTTC
cdr3_aa: CAWSASTGGSRIEQYF
j_call: TRBJ2-7
v_call: TRBV30
d_call: TRBD1
clone_size: .